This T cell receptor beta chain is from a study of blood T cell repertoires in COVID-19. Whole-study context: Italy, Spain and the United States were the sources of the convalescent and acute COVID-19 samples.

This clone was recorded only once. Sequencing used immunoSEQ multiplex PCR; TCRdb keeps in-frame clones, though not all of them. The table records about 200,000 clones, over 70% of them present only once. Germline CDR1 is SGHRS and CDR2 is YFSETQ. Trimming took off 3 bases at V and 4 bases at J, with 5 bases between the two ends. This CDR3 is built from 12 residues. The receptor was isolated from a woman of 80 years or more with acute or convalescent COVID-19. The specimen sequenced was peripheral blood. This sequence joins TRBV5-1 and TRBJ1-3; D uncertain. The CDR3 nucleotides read TGCGCCAGCAGCTCACAAGGAAACACCATATATTTT. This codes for CASSSQGNTIYF.